The T cell receptor (beta chain) described here comes from a study of T cells after yellow fever vaccination. General observations from the study: Booster samples showed a return of most primary-vaccination clones (roughly 96% CD4, approximately 85% CD8). Abundant bulk-population clonotypes could contaminate the FACS-sorted repertoires.

A note on this clonotype: Its antigen is still unknown.

The TCR cDNA carried a universal primer site and UMIs from 5'RACE template switching. TCRdb reprocessed the 5' RACE reads via MiXCR and lists one record per CDR3 protein. The sample yields about 68,000 distinct CDR3 sequences, approximately 7% seen once. This clonotype was sampled from a man younger than 35 who received the YFV17D yellow fever vaccine. Material: CD8+ T cells sorted from PBMCs, obtained roughly 46 days after the first yellow fever vaccination.

The CDR3 DNA reads TGTGCCAGCAGCTTATATGGAGATACGCAGTATTTT. Translation gives CASSLYGDTQYF. The chain carries TRBV7-9 and TRBJ2-3; D not certain. Trimming removed 2 bases at V and 5 bases at J, with 5 bases between. Germline V gene data show CDR1 as SEHNR and CDR2 as FQNEAQ (reference sequence). The CDR3 has 12 residues.